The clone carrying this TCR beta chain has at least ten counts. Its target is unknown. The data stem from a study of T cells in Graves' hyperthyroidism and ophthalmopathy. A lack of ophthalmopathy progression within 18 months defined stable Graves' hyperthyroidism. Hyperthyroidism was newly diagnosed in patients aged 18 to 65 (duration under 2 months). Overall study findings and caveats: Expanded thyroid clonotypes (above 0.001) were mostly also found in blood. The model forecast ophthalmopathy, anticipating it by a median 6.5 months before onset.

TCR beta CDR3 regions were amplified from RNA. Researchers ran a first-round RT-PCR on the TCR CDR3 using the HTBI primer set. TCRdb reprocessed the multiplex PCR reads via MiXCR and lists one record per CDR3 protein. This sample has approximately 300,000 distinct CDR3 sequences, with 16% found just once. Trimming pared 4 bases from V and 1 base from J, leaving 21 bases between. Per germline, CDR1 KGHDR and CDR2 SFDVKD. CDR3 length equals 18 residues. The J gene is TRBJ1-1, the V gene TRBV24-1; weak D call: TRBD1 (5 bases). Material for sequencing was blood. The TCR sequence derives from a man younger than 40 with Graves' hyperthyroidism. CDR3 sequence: CATSDPQVPQGPNTEAFF. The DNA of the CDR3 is TGTGCCACCAGTGACCCCCAGGTCCCTCAGGGACCGAACACTGAAGCTTTCTTT.